This TCR beta chain was captured in a study of blood T cell repertoires in COVID-19. Study overall: The study drew acute and convalescent COVID-19 samples from the United States, Italy and Spain.

Only a few counts were recorded for this clone. Per the authors' pipeline: The assay estimated nucleated cells by amplifying reference gene primers. Measured with immunoSEQ multiplex PCR; TCRdb has only the in-frame clones, and not every one. The V and J calls and clone size come from that table; D and trimming were worked out from the DNA. The sample shows 300,000 or so clones, about 89% of them seen only once. The sequenced sample consisted of peripheral blood. The sequence was collected from a woman between 40 and 50 years old who had recovered from COVID-19.

The CDR3 loop reads CASSTDRWNTEAFF. CDR3 nucleotides: TGTGCCAGTAGTACAGACAGGTGGAACACTGAAGCTTTCTTT. This sequence joins TRBV19 and TRBJ1-1; weak D call: TRBD1 (6 bases). The V and J ends lost 4 bases and 1 base respectively, with 10 bases between them. The CDR3 runs 14 residues. Germline V lookup: CDR1 LNHDA, CDR2 SQIVND (reference sequence). The full variable domain, completed using reference TRBV19 and TRBJ1-1, is DGGITQSPKYLFRKEGQNVTLSCEQNLNHDAMYWYRQDPGQGLRLIYYSQIVNDFQKGDIAEGYSVSREKKESFPLTVTSAQKNPTAFYLCASSTDRWNTEAFFGQGTRLTVV.